This TCR beta chain was retrieved from a study of blood T cell repertoires in COVID-19. How the authors handled the data: Amplification of reference gene primers was used by the study to estimate nucleated cell counts. Clones were sequenced by immunoSEQ multiplex PCR, and TCRdb holds only the in-frame ones, with some missing. V and J calls and clone size are as listed in that table; D and trimming were resolved from the DNA. In the table there are under 350,000 clones, 83% of which are singletons. V shed 0 bases and J shed 1 base, with 4 bases lying between them. The CDR3 is made up of 13 amino acids. The V gene's germline CDR1 is SGDLS and CDR2 YYNGEE.

The V gene is TRBV9, the J gene TRBJ1-1; D remains ambiguous. The sequenced material came from peripheral blood. The sequence was collected from a woman aged 45-60 years who had recovered from COVID-19. CDR3 DNA sequence: TGTGCCAGCAGCGTAGTAGCGAACACTGAAGCTTTCTTT. This encodes CASSVVANTEAFF.